Shown below are 2 T cell receptor beta chains from a single sample sequenced in a study of post-analysis software for immune sequencing data. Study-wide results and caveats: Comparison of patients with controls showed roughly five TRBV segments more frequent in patients, TRBV5-6, TRBV5-1 and TRBV20-1 among them.

Built from TCR beta cDNA, the libraries had unique molecular identifiers in them. TCRdb reprocessed the PCR reads with MiXCR, giving one entry per CDR3 protein. The table shows about 460,000 distinct CDR3 sequences, with around 40% occurring only once. Antigen specificity for these receptors is unknown. The material sequenced was blood. All receptors derive from a girl aged 10-17 years with multiple sclerosis.

This clonotype was seen a handful of times. The CDR3 loop reads CSADAGKGSYNEQFF. The CDR3 DNA reads as TGCAGTGCCGATGCAGGGAAGGGGTCCTACAATGAGCAGTTCTTC. The V call is TRBV20-1, the J call TRBJ2-1; TRBD1 might be the D (5 bases). V gave up 6 bases and J gave up 1 base, with 16 bases separating them. Germline-derived CDR1 and CDR2 are DFQATT and SNEGSKA (reference sequence). This CDR3 region has 15 residues.

V gene TRBV29-1 combines with J gene TRBJ2-7, with 7 bases matching TRBD1. The CDR3 loop spans 14 amino acids. V lost 1 base, J lost 0 bases, and 3 bases stayed unmatched. Germline assignment: CDR1 SQVTM and CDR2 ANQGSEA. The CDR3 nucleotides are TGCAGCGTTGAAGGGGGACAGACCTCCTACGAGCAGTACTTC. This translates into CSVEGGQTSYEQYF.